What follows are 10 T cell receptor beta chains derived from one specimen sequenced in a study of T-cell reconstitution after alpha-beta-depleted transplantation in children. Using unique molecular identifiers, the investigators prepared the TCRbeta library. One entry per CDR3 protein results from TCRdb running MiXCR on the PCR reads. In the table there are roughly 570,000 distinct CDR3 sequences, about a quarter of which are singletons. Here the sequenced sample was PBMCs, taken before TCRalphabeta/CD19-depleted stem cell transplant. The receptors originated from a boy less than two years old with Wiskott-Aldrich syndrome, due to receive a stem cell transplant.

This chain connects TRBV5-6 to TRBJ1-4; 7 bases line up with TRBD1. Trimming took 3 bases from V and 0 from J; bases not matched to a gene: 8. The CDR3 spans 17 residues. Germline V CDR1 and CDR2: SGHDT, YYEEEE. The CDR3 DNA sequence: TGTGCCAGCAGCTCACGGGACAGCGCTGCAACTAATGAAAAACTGTTTTTT. Translation: CASSSRDSAATNEKLFF.

The chain recombines TRBV14 with TRBJ2-7; 9 bases line up with TRBD2. Germline lookup yields CDR1 SGHDN and CDR2 FVKESK. This CDR3 is built from 15 residues. V lost 5 bases and J lost 2; bases outside the gene matches: 7. The CDR3 sequence is CASSIGLAGPYEQYF. The CDR3 DNA reads TGTGCCAGCAGCATAGGGCTAGCGGGACCCTACGAGCAGTACTTC.

This clonotype was seen more than once but under ten times. This rearrangement joins TRBV12-3 or TRBV12-4 to TRBJ2-6, with 12 bases matching TRBD1. V gave up 7 bases and J gave up 3 bases; unmatched junction bases: 10. This CDR3 region has 18 residues. The DNA of the CDR3 is TGTGCCAGCACCGCGTCCGGGACAGGGGGCATTGGGGCCAACGTCCTGACTTTC. It codes for CASTASGTGGIGANVLTF.

This clonotype was detected only a few times. The V and J genes are TRBV20-1 and TRBJ2-5; 10 bases match TRBD2. The V gene end was trimmed by 5 bases and the J gene end by 1 base; junction bases not matched to a gene: 7. This CDR3 spans 15 amino acids. Germline-derived CDR1 and CDR2 are DFQATT and SNEGSKA (reference sequence). The CDR3: CSASFGLAAQETQYF. The CDR3 DNA follows: TGCAGTGCTTCCTTTGGACTAGCGGCCCAAGAGACCCAGTACTTC.

This clonotype was found a few times. The chain joins TRBV5-1 to TRBJ2-7, with TRBD2 matching 7 bases. The V gene end was trimmed by 0 bases and the J gene end by 2 bases; junction bases not matched to a gene: 5. Germline CDR1 is SGHRS and CDR2 is YFSETQ. This CDR3 is 15 amino acids long. This CDR3 is CASSLAGGETYEQYF. The CDR3 DNA is TGCGCCAGCAGCTTGGCGGGAGGCGAAACCTACGAGCAGTACTTC.

The table lists this clonotype with a few counts. The chain recombines TRBV20-1 with TRBJ2-7, with 11 bases lining up with TRBD2. Germline CDR1 and CDR2: DFQATT and SNEGSKA (reference sequence). The CDR3 loop spans 15 amino acids. V lost 1 base to trimming and J lost 6 bases; unmatched junction nucleotides: 8. CDR3 amino acids: CSARALAGGPSEQYF. The DNA of the CDR3 is TGCAGTGCTAGAGCTTTAGCGGGAGGGCCCAGCGAGCAGTACTTC.

This clonotype was recorded a few times. The CDR3 is CSVEDQGKGYNEQFF. CDR3 nucleotide sequence: TGCAGCGTTGAAGATCAAGGAAAAGGATACAATGAGCAGTTCTTC. The rearrangement joins TRBV29-1 to TRBJ2-1; D gene unclear. This CDR3 contains 15 residues. The V gene lost 0 bases and the J gene lost 4 bases, with 13 bases spanning the gap. Per germline, CDR1 SQVTM and CDR2 ANQGSEA.

This clonotype was detected only a few times. This sequence joins TRBV24-1 and TRBJ2-2; D perhaps matches TRBD1 (5 bases). The CDR3 loop spans 16 amino acids. CDR1 is KGHDR, CDR2 SFDVKD, per germline. The V gene lost 3 bases and the J gene lost 6 bases, with 16 bases spanning the gap. The CDR3 is CATSDGNRGIAGELFF. The CDR3 DNA reads TGTGCCACCAGTGATGGGAATAGGGGAATAGCCGGGGAGCTGTTTTTT.

This clonotype was counted between two and nine times. This rearrangement joins TRBV5-1 to TRBJ2-7, with D perhaps TRBD1 or TRBD2 (5 bases each). V lost 0 bases to trimming and J lost 5 bases, with 15 bases between them. The CDR3 loop spans 15 amino acids. CDR1 and CDR2 from the germline V gene are SGHRS and YFSETQ. The CDR3 bases are TGCGCCAGCAGCTTGGGGGGGACGGTTCAAGACGAGCAGTACTTC. Translating it yields CASSLGGTVQDEQYF.

A note on this clonotype: At one boundary the junction diverges from the germline segment, which might be a read error. Here the CDR3 DNA reads TGTGCCAGCTCACCAGGGACCGCCATTCCCACTTTT. Translating it yields CASSPGTAIPTF. The chain recombines TRBV18 with TRBJ1-6; D may be TRBD1 (5 bases). The CDR3 length is 12 residues. The germline V gene has CDR1 KGHSH and CDR2 LQKENI.